Below, 20 T cell receptor beta chains from the same sample are listed, as sequenced in a study of T cell responses to AZD1222 COVID-19 vaccine. Generated by immunoSEQ multiplex PCR, the TCRdb table keeps only in-frame clones and is missing some. This sample carries 150,000 to 200,000 clones, approximately 93% of them seen once, and the ten largest clones take 3.5% to 4.5%. Sample: peripheral blood, taken on day 0 of AZD1222 vaccination. The receptors stem from an adult in good health.

The rearrangement uses TRBV7-2 and TRBJ1-1; TRBD1 matches at 8 bases. The J segment lost 4 bases and the V segment lost 1 base, leaving 5 bases of the junction unmatched. The CDR3 runs to 15 residues. Germline-derived CDR1 and CDR2 are SGHTA and FQGNSA. CDR3 sequence reads: CASSLERQGFTEAFF. CDR3 nucleotide sequence: TGTGCCAGCAGCTTAGAGAGACAGGGGTTCACTGAAGCTTTCTTT.

This clone was seen once. The chain recombines TRBV2 with TRBJ2-1; D gene unclear. The V gene's germline CDR1 is SNHLY and CDR2 FYNNEI. The CDR3 covers 14 residues. With 7 bases removed from V and 4 bases from J, the gap between germline ends came to 14 bases. The CDR3 DNA reads as TGTGCCAGCAAAGCCCACGGAATTTACAATGAGCAGTTCTTC. Its translation: CASKAHGIYNEQFF.

This clone was detected once. V is TRBV5-1 and J is TRBJ1-2, with D tentatively TRBD1 (5 bases). V was cut by 2 bases and J by 0 bases, with 11 bases left in between. The CDR3 is made up of 15 amino acids. From germline, CDR1 is SGHRS and CDR2 YFSETQ. For the CDR3, the DNA is TGCGCCAGCAGCTTCGCGGCAGGGTCTAACTATGGCTACACCTTC. This gives the protein CASSFAAGSNYGYTF.

V usage is TRBV18 and J usage is TRBJ1-1, with TRBD1 matching 12 bases. This CDR3 is 16 amino acids long. V lost 3 bases, J lost 3 bases, and 5 bases stayed unmatched. CDR1 is KGHSH, CDR2 LQKENI, per germline. The CDR3 loop is CASSPLGQGADTEAFF. The CDR3, as DNA: TGTGCCAGCTCACCTCTGGGACAGGGGGCCGACACTGAAGCTTTCTTT.

This chain joins TRBV6-5 and TRBJ1-4, with 8 positions matching TRBD1. Trimming cost V 5 bases and J 13 bases; bases outside gene matches: 6. CDR1 and CDR2 from the germline V gene are MNHEY and SVGAGI. The CDR3 covers 12 residues. CDR3 sequence reads: CASSNQGALLFF. The CDR3, as DNA: TGTGCCAGCAGTAATCAGGGGGCCCTACTGTTTTTT.

Here the CDR3 reads CASSPLTDNSPLHF. CDR3 sequence (DNA): TGTGCCAGCAGCCCCCTCACAGATAATTCACCCCTCCACTTT. The V gene is TRBV21-1, the J gene TRBJ1-6; TRBD1, the table's D call, lacks a check against the DNA. TRBV21-1 is annotated as a pseudogene. This CDR3 contains 14 residues.

This chain joins TRBV2 and TRBJ1-5; 11 bases agree with TRBD1. Germline lookup yields CDR1 SNHLY and CDR2 FYNNEI. This CDR3 is 15 amino acids long. The J segment lost 2 bases and the V segment lost 10 bases, leaving 7 bases of the junction unmatched. CDR3 in amino acids: CATTDRGLGNQPQHF. CDR3 nucleotides: TGTGCCACCACGGACAGGGGGCTCGGCAATCAGCCCCAGCATTTT.

The gene calls are TRBV13 and TRBJ2-2, with 10 nucleotides matching TRBD1. Germline V gene data show CDR1 as PRHDT and CDR2 as FYEKMQ (reference sequence). Trimming removed 5 bases from V and 5 bases from J; junction bases left unmatched: 8. There are 16 residues in the CDR3. The CDR3 protein is CASSLKDRGMTGELFF. Written as DNA, the CDR3 is TGTGCCAGCAGCCTCAAGGACAGGGGGATGACCGGGGAGCTGTTTTTT.

The chain has TRBV4-2 and TRBJ1-6; no reliable D call. This CDR3 spans 15 amino acids. V lost 4 bases and J lost 7, with 14 bases in between. From germline, CDR1 is LGHNA and CDR2 YNFKEQ. CDR3 loop: CASSPSGPSNSPLHF. The DNA of the CDR3 is TGTGCCAGCAGCCCTTCCGGGCCGTCAAATTCACCCCTCCACTTT.

The chain is built from TRBV13 and TRBJ2-3, with 8 bases aligning to TRBD2. The V gene end was trimmed by 2 bases and the J gene end by 5 bases; junction bases not matched to a gene: 6. The CDR3 has 15 residues. Germline V gene sequence: CDR1 PRHDT, CDR2 FYEKMQ (reference sequence). This CDR3 reads CASSLSGGPGDTQYF. The CDR3 nucleotides are TGTGCCAGCAGCTTATCGGGGGGGCCGGGAGATACGCAGTATTTT.

In its sample, this clone was seen once. This chain joins TRBV5-4 and TRBJ1-2, with 8 bases that match TRBD1. V lost 4 bases, J lost 4 bases, and 6 bases stayed unmatched. This CDR3 has 14 residues. CDR1 and CDR2 (germline): SGHNT, YYREEE (reference sequence). The CDR3 DNA reads TGTGCCAGCAGCGATGGGCAGGGGGCCTATGGCTACACCTTC. It codes for CASSDGQGAYGYTF. Combining the CDR3 with reference TRBV5-4 and TRBJ1-2 gives the whole variable domain ETGVTQSPTHLIKTRGQQVTLRCSSQSGHNTVSWYQQALGQGPQFIFQYYREEENGRGNFPPRFSGLQFPNYSSELNVNALELDDSALYLCASSDGQGAYGYTFGSGTRLTVV.

The rearrangement uses TRBV29-1 and TRBJ1-1, with TRBD1 as a possible D gene (5 bases). Trimming removed 6 bases at V and 4 bases at J, with 15 bases between. The CDR3 runs to 13 residues. CDR1 SQVTM and CDR2 ANQGSEA come from the germline V gene. The CDR3 bases are TGCAGCGTAGTTCAGGGTGGAGGCACTGAAGCTTTCTTT. Its translation: CSVVQGGGTEAFF.

The rearrangement uses TRBV11-2 and TRBJ1-2, with 7 nucleotides matching TRBD1. The CDR3 loop spans 15 amino acids. CDR1 and CDR2 from the germline V gene are SGHAT and FQNNGV. V was pared by 8 bases and J by 7 bases, with 16 bases of the junction left unmatched. CDR3 in DNA: TGTGCCAGCGCGTCCCTTGGTAGGGGGCAAGGTGGCTACACCTTC. As protein: CASASLGRGQGGYTF. Full variable domain (missing parts from reference TRBV11-2 and TRBJ1-2): EAGVAQSPRYKIIEKRQSVAFWCNPISGHATLYWYQQILGQGPKLLIQFQNNGVVDDSQLPKDRFSAERLKGVDSTLKIQPAKLEDSAVYLCASASLGRGQGGYTFGSGTRLTVV.

The chain has TRBV5-1 and TRBJ2-2; no clear D. CDR1 is SGHRS and CDR2 is YFSETQ in the germline V gene. The CDR3 loop spans 13 amino acids. The V end was cut by 4 bases, the J end by 3 bases, with 7 bases between. The CDR3 loop is CASSESYTGELFF. CDR3 in DNA: TGCGCCAGCAGCGAAAGTTACACCGGGGAGCTGTTTTTT.

The V call is TRBV6-5, the J call TRBJ1-1; D is ambiguous. Trimming left V 0 bases short and J 6 bases short, with 11 bases between. The length of the CDR3 is 14 residues. The V gene's germline CDR1 is MNHEY and CDR2 SVGAGI. The CDR3 coding sequence is TGTGCCAGCAGTTACTCAACCTACAGTGCTGAAGCTTTCTTT. Its translation: CASSYSTYSAEAFF.

This rearrangement joins TRBV25-1 to TRBJ1-4, with D possibly TRBD1 on 6 matching bases. CDR1 is MGHDK and CDR2 is SYGVNS in the germline V gene. This CDR3 comprises 15 residues. Trimming pared 2 bases from V and 2 bases from J, leaving 9 bases between. CDR3: CASSETGSTNEKLFF. The CDR3, as DNA: TGTGCCAGCAGTGAAACAGGGTCCACTAATGAAAAACTGTTTTTT.

The V and J genes are TRBV2 and TRBJ1-3, with TRBD1 matching 9 bases. The CDR3 length is 15 residues. Trimming took 6 bases from V and 2 from J; bases not matched to a gene: 5. The germline V gene has CDR1 SNHLY and CDR2 FYNNEI. The CDR3 nucleotides read TGTGCCAGCAGCGAACAGGGGGCGGCTGGAAACACCATATATTTT. As protein: CASSEQGAAGNTIYF.

The chain carries TRBV6-1 and TRBJ1-3, with no clear D. CDR1 and CDR2 (germline): MNHNS, SASEGT. There are 13 residues in the CDR3. V was shortened by 2 bases and J by 3 bases, with 5 bases between the two germline ends. The CDR3 region is CASSESVGNTIYF. Written as DNA, the CDR3 is TGTGCCAGCAGTGAAAGTGTTGGAAACACCATATATTTT.

The chain recombines TRBV19 with TRBJ1-5; D gene uncertain. This CDR3 contains 16 residues. CDR1 is LNHDA and CDR2 is SQIVND in the germline V gene (reference sequence). Trimming removed 3 bases from V and 2 bases from J, with 14 bases in between. The CDR3 bases are TGTGCCAGTAGTATTTGGGCACAGACACGCAATCAGCCCCAGCATTTT. Protein sequence: CASSIWAQTRNQPQHF.

The chain combines TRBV3-1 (or the pseudogene TRBV3-2) with TRBJ2-3; D gene unclear. Trimming cost V 0 bases and J 3 bases, with 7 bases left between them. The CDR3 is 14 residues long. CDR1 and CDR2 (germline): LGHDT, YNNKEL (reference sequence). The CDR3 coding sequence is TGTGCCAGCAGCCAAGATCTTTTGACAGATACGCAGTATTTT. Encoded protein: CASSQDLLTDTQYF.